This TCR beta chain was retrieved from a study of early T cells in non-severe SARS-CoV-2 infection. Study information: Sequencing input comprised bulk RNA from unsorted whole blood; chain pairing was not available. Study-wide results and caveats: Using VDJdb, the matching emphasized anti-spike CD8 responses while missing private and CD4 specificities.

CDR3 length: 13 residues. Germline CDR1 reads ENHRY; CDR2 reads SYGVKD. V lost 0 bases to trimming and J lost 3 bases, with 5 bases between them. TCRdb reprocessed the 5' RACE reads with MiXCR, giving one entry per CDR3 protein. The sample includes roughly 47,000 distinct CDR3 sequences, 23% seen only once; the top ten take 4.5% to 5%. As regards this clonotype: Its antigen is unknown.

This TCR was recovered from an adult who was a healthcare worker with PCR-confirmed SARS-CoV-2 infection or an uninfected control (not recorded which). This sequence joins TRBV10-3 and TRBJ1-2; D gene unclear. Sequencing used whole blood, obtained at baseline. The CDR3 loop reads CAISESGHYGYTF. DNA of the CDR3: TGTGCCATCAGTGAGTCTGGCCACTATGGCTACACCTTC.